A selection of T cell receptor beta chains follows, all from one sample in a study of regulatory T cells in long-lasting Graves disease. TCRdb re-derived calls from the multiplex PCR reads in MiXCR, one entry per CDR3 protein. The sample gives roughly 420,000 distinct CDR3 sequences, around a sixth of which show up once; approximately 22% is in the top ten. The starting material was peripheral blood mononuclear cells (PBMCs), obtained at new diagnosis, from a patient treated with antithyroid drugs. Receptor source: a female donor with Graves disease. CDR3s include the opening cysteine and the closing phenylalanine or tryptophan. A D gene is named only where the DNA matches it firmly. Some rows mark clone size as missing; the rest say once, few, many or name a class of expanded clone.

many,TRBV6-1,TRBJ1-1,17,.,TGTGCCAGCAGTCAAAAACAAATCGACAGGACGGACACTGAAGCTTTCTTT,CASSQKQIDRTDTEAFF
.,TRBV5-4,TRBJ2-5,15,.,TGTGCCAGCAGCTTGGGGATCGGGGTTGGAGAGACCCAGTACTTC,CASSLGIGVGETQYF
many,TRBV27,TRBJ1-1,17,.,TGTGCCAGCAGTTTATCGATTGTACCCCCCAAACGGGCTGAAGCTTTCTTT,CASSLSIVPPKRAEAFF
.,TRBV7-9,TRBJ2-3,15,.,TGTGCCAGCAGCCCCCCGCGACAGCCCACAGATACGCAGTATTTT,CASSPPRQPTDTQYF
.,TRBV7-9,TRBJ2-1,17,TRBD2,TGTGCCAGCAAAGGGACTAGCGGGAAGAAGGCCTACAATGAGCAGTTCTTC,CASKGTSGKKAYNEQFF
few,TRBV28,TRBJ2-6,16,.,TGTGCCAGCAGTTTATGGCAGGGGACGGGGGCCAACGTCCTGACTTTC,CASSLWQGTGANVLTF
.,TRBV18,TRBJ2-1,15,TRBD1,TGTGCCAGCTCACCACGCACAGGGGGTCTGGATGAGCAGCTCTTC,CASSPRTGGLDEQLF
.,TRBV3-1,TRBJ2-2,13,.,TGTGCCAGCAGCTCCGATCGGACCGGGGAGCTGTTTTTT,CASSSDRTGELFF
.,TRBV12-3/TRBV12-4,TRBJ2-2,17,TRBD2,TGTGCCAGCAGCTTATTTATCCAGCGGGGGAACACCGGGGAGCTGTTTTTT,CASSLFIQRGNTGELFF
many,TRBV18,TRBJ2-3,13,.,TGTGCCAGCTCACCAGCATCCGAAGATACGCAGTATTTT,CASSPASEDTQYF
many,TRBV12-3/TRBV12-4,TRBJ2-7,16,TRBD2,TGTGCCAGCAGTTTAGAAGGAATAGCGGGAGCCCACGAGCAGTACTTC,CASSLEGIAGAHEQYF
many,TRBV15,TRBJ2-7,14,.,TGTGCCACCAGCAGAGAGACCGGCTCCTACGAGCAGTACTTC,CATSRETGSYEQYF
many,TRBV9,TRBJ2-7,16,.,TGTGCCAGCAGCGTAGCGACAGGCTGGGAGGGGGACGAGCAGTACTTC,CASSVATGWEGDEQYF
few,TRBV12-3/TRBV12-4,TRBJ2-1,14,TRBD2,TGTGCCAGCAGACGATTAGCGGGGGCCCCGGAGCAGTTCTTC,CASRRLAGAPEQFF
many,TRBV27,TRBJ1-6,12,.,TGTGCCAGCTCTAAGGGAGGGTCACCCCTCCACTTT,CASSKGGSPLHF
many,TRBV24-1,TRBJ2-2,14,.,TGTGCCACAGGACATCCCTTGGGGACCGGGGAGCTGTTTTTT,CATGHPLGTGELFF
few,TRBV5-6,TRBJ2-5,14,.,TGTGCCAGCAGCTCTGGACTGCCCCAAGAGACCCAGTACTTC,CASSSGLPQETQYF
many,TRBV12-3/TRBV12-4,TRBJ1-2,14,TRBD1,TGTGCCAGCAGTTCCCGGGACAGGGGAAATGGCTACACCTTC,CASSSRDRGNGYTF
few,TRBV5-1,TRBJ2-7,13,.,TGCGCCAGCAGCTTGGACCAGGGTATCAGTGAGTACTTC,CASSLDQGISEYF
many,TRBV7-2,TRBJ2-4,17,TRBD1,TGTGCCAGCAGCTCGGGACAGGGGGCTCTAGCCAAAAACATTCAGTACTTC,CASSSGQGALAKNIQYF
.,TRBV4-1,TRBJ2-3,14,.,TGCGCCAGCAGCCAAGAGGACAGCACAGATACGCAGTATTTT,CASSQEDSTDTQYF
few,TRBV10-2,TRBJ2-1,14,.,TGCGCCAGCATCGGCAACGGAGCCTACAATGAGCAGTTCTTC,CASIGNGAYNEQFF
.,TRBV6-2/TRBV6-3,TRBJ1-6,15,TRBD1,TGTGCCAGCAGTTACTGGGGGACAGGGAGTTCACCCCTCCACTTT,CASSYWGTGSSPLHF
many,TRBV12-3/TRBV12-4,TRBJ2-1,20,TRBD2,TGTGCCAGCAGTAGGTCGGGGCTAGCGGTTAAACTTGGGTCCTACAATGAGCAGTTCTTC,CASSRSGLAVKLGSYNEQFF
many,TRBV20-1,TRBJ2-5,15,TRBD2,TGCAGTGCTAGAAGGGGACTAGCGGGAGTCGAGACCCAGTACTTC,CSARRGLAGVETQYF
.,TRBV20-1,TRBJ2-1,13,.,TGCAGTGCTACGGCCCGCGGGACCTATGAGCAGTTCTTC,CSATARGTYEQFF
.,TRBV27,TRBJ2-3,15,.,TGTGCCAGCAGTTTACTGCAGGGGGGCGCAGATACGCAGTATTTT,CASSLLQGGADTQYF
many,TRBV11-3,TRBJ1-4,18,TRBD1,TGTGCCAGGCAATCCCGGGGACAGGGGCCACTAGCTAATGAAAAACTGTTTTTT,CARQSRGQGPLANEKLFF
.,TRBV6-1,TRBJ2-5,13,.,TGTGCCAGCAGTGACAGGGCTCTTGAGACCCAGTACTTC,CASSDRALETQYF
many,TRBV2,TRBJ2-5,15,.,TGTGCCAGCACCCCCCCTGCGGGGGCGCAAGAGACCCAGTACTTC,CASTPPAGAQETQYF
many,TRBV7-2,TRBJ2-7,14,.,TGTGCCAGCAGCATCATGGGGGGCACGAGGGAGCAGTACTTC,CASSIMGGTREQYF
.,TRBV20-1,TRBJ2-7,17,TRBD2,TGCAGTGCTAGAGATGAGACTAGCGGGGGGACGGCCTACGAGCAGTACTTC,CSARDETSGGTAYEQYF
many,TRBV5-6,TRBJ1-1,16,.,TGTGCCAGCAGTTTTATTCCGGGACGATCGAACACTGAAGCTTTCTTT,CASSFIPGRSNTEAFF
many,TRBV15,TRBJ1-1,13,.,TGTGCCACCAGCAGCAGGACTGCCACTGAAGCTTTCTTT,CATSSRTATEAFF
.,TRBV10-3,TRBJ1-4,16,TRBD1,TGTGCCTCAAAAAAAGAACCGGGACAGGTTAATGAAAAACTGTTTTTT,CASKKEPGQVNEKLFF
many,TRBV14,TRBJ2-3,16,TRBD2,TGTGCCAGCAGCCGTTGGACTAGCTCGGTAGCAGATACGCAGTATTTT,CASSRWTSSVADTQYF
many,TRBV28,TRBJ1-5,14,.,TGTGCCAGCAGTTTCCTCCGGACCGACCAGCCCCAGCATTTT,CASSFLRTDQPQHF
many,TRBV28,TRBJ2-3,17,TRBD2,TGTGCCAGCAGTTCGGGGACTAGCGGGGCGAACACAGATACGCAGTATTTT,CASSSGTSGANTDTQYF
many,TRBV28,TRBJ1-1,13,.,TGTGCCAGCAGGCCAACAGGGAACACTGAAGCTTTCTTT,CASRPTGNTEAFF
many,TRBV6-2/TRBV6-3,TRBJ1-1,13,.,TGTGCCAGCAGTTACAGGGGGAACACTGAAGCTTTCTTT,CASSYRGNTEAFF
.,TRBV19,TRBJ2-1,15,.,TGTGCCAGTTCAATAAGGGAGATGGGGTACAATGAGCAGTTCTTC,CASSIREMGYNEQFF
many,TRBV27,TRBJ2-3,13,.,TGTGCCAGCAGTTTGAAGATGGACCTCACGCAGTATTTT,CASSLKMDLTQYF